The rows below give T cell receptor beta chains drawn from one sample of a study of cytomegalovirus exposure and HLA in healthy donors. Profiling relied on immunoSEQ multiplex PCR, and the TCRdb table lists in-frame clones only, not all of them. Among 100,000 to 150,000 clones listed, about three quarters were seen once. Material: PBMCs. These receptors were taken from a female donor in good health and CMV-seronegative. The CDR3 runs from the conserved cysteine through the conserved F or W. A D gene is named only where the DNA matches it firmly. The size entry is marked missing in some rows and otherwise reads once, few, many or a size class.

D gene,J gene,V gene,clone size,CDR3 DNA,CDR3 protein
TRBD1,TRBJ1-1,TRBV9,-,TGTGCCAGCAGCGTGGACAGGGGTTCGACTGAAGCTTTCTTT,CASSVDRGSTEAFF
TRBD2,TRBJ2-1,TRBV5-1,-,TGCGCCAGCAGCTTGGTGGCTAGCGGGCTGTCCTACAATGAGCAGTTCTTC,CASSLVASGLSYNEQFF
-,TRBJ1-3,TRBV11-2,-,TGTGCCAGCAGTTCCCCAGGCTCTGGAAACACCATATATTTT,CASSSPGSGNTIYF
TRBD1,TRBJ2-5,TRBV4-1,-,TGCGCCAGCAGCCAACTCAAGACAGGGACCCTCCAAGAGACCCAGTACTTC,CASSQLKTGTLQETQYF
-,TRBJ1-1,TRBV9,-,TGTGCCAGCAGCCCTGGGGGGGGGCGGACTGAAGCTTTCTTT,CASSPGGGRTEAFF
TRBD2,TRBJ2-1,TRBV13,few,TGTGCCAGCAGCTTTAGTCCCGCTAGCGGGACGCCGGGTGAGCAGTTCTTC,CASSFSPASGTPGEQFF
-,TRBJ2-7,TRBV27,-,TGTGCCAGCAGTTTCGGGGAGGGGGGCTCTTACGAGCAGTACTTC,CASSFGEGGSYEQYF
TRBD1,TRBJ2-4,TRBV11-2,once,TGTGCCAGCAGCTGGCTCACAGGGGGCCCGAAAAACATTCAGTACTTC,CASSWLTGGPKNIQYF
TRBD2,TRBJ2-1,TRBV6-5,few,TGTGCCAGCGCTTCGGGACTAGCGGGAGACGATGAGCAGTTCTTC,CASASGLAGDDEQFF
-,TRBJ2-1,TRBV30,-,TGTGCCTGGAGTCTTGGTGCCGGGGGTGAGCAGTTCTTC,CAWSLGAGGEQFF
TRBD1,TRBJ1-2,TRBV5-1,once,TGCGCCAGCAGCAGGACAGGTTCTGGTGGCTACACCTTC,CASSRTGSGGYTF
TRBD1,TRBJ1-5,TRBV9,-,TGTGCCAGCAGCGTAGTCAGGGGGCCCAATCAGCCCCAGCATTTT,CASSVVRGPNQPQHF
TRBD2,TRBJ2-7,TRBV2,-,TGTGCCAGCAGTGAATTACCGGGGGGGCTCTACGAGCAGTACTTC,CASSELPGGLYEQYF
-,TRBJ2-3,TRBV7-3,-,TGTGCCAGCAGCTTACCAGGGGCAGATACGCAGTATTTT,CASSLPGADTQYF
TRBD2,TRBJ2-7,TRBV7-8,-,TGTGCCAGCAGCCGAGCGGGAGGGTGGGGCGAGCAGTACTTC,CASSRAGGWGEQYF
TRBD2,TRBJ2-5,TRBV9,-,TGTGCCAGCAGCGGGGTAGCGGGAGGACAAGAGACCCAGTACTTC,CASSGVAGGQETQYF
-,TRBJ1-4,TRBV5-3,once,TGTGCCAGAACCCCCCCTACAGGGAGGGTGTATGAAAAACTGTTTTTT,CARTPPTGRVYEKLFF
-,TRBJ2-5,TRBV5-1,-,TGCGCCAGCAGCTTTCGGGTACTCGAGACCCAGTACTTC,CASSFRVLETQYF
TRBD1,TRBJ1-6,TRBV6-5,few,TGTGCCAGCAGTTACTCGGGGACAGATACTTCACCCCTCCACTTT,CASSYSGTDTSPLHF
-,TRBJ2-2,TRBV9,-,TGTGCCAGCAGTCTAGGGGACACCGGGGAGCTGTTTTTT,CASSLGDTGELFF
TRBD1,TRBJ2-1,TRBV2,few,TGTGCCAGCAGACAGGGCTCGACAGGGAATTACAATGAGCAGTTCTTC,CASRQGSTGNYNEQFF
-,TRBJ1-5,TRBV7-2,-,TGTGCCAGCAGCCCCCAGATGAATCAGCCCCAGCATTTT,CASSPQMNQPQHF
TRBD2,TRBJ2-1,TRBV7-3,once,TGTGCCAGCAGCTCCCTACTACTAGCGGGAGGGCCGAGGGAGCAGTTCTTC,CASSSLLLAGGPREQFF
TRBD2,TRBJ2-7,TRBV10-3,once,TGTGCCATCAGTGAGCTAGCGGGCTCCTACGAGCAGTACTTC,CAISELAGSYEQYF